This TCR beta chain was sequenced in a study of sequential checkpoint blockade in melanoma (dated by TCRdb to between 2019 and 2020). A note on the overall study: Using 1:1 randomization, the trial assigned patients either to first-line nivolumab followed by ipilimumab (arm A) or to ipilimumab followed by nivolumab (arm B). Maintenance nivolumab came after each of the two trial sequences.

The treatment or condition label, as the study defines it: randomized to nivolumab then ipilimumab (arm A) or the reverse (arm B). None of the patients in the trial had previously been given DNA-damaging chemotherapy. Thawed PBMCs were sorted on a FACS Aria II flow cytometer to isolate live CD3+CD8+ cells negative for CD19 and CD56. The samples were obtained from melanoma patients enrolled in CheckMate 064, an open-label, randomized phase II trial testing sequential checkpoint blockade. Peripheral blood mononuclear cells were collected by leukapheresis, purified using Ficoll-Paque, and frozen in human serum containing roughly 10% DMSO. Right after sorting, the blood CD3+CD8+ cells were verified to be >95% pure, and DNA extraction followed. The immunoSEQ Assay was used to immunosequence TCRbeta CDR3 regions from genomic DNA. Genomic DNA was amplified by bias-controlled multiplex PCR before high-throughput sequencing. Per the authors' processing: To quantify the absolute abundance of each unique TCRbeta CDR3 region, the sequences were collapsed and filtered. Clonality was defined as 1 minus Pielou's evenness and was calculated using productive rearrangements only. A previously published method was used to identify clones whose frequencies were significantly greater in on-treatment samples than in baseline samples. TCRdb mirrors the immuneACCESS table, restricted to in-frame sequences. Some clones are absent from its copies; in checked studies, under half trace to an unresolved V gene, and the reason for the others is unknown. D and trimming come from the DNA, and the V and J calls and clone size come from that table. This sample is represented by about 16,000 clones; around 92% of them were singletons. Roughly 24% of the sample is held by the ten biggest clonotypes.

This clone appeared a single time. What this receptor recognizes is not known. One base away there is no much larger clone; base qualities are not given. Overall study results and their limits: Validation of the response-prediction model combining TCR metrics and mutation burden is needed in larger, independent patient cohorts.

V is cut by 1 base and J by 6 bases, and the space between the germline ends is 16 bases. The CDR3 goes from the cysteine to the phenylalanine over 16 residues. Solely the CDR3 DNA is kept, with 48 bases framed from the first base. CDR1 LNHDA and CDR2 SQIVND are derived from the germline V gene (reference sequence). This TCR came from a human donor with melanoma. The rearranged chain carries TRBV19 and TRBJ2-1, with the D gene call left open. Sequenced material: CD8+ T cells sorted from blood (inferred from file names), taken from a patient given nivolumab and ipilimumab in sequence. In nucleotides, the sequence is TGTGCCAGTAGTATAGCCCTGCCTGCGACAACCAATGAGCAGTTCTTC. Its translation reads: CASSIALPATTNEQFF.